The 28 T cell receptor beta chains below were found in one sample sequenced in a study of CD8 T cells in ankylosing spondylitis. Study-level findings and limits: For ankylosing spondylitis blood, a TCR beta motif of 8 or 9 highly homologous variants appeared characteristic.

Their antigen targets remain unknown. One entry per CDR3 protein, called by TCRdb with MiXCR from the 5' RACE reads. The table lists approximately 520,000 distinct CDR3 sequences, about 5.4% of them singletons. The source material was blood, either unsorted or a sorted T cell fraction (not recorded which). These receptors originate from a male donor with ankylosing spondylitis.

This clonotype was counted only a few times. The V and J genes are TRBV10-3 and TRBJ2-2; D may be TRBD1 (8 bases). Germline CDR1 and CDR2: ENHRY and SYGVKD. The CDR3 has 14 residues. Deletions cut 10 bases from V and 6 bases from J, with 18 bases between. In nucleotides, the CDR3 is TGTGCCAACCGGGGGGACAGGAATCCCGGGGAGCTGTTTTTT. Encoded protein: CANRGDRNPGELFF.

This clonotype has ten or more counts. The chain is built from TRBV4-1 and TRBJ2-3; possible D gene TRBD2, 6 bases. From germline, CDR1 is MGHRA and CDR2 YSYEKL. The CDR3 consists of 16 residues. With 2 bases removed from V and 6 bases from J, the gap between germline ends came to 18 bases. The CDR3 loop is CASSQLGLRNRDTQYF. CDR3 in DNA: TGCGCCAGCAGCCAATTGGGACTTCGGAATAGGGATACGCAGTATTTT.

This clonotype was picked up many times. This rearrangement joins TRBV5-6 to TRBJ2-5, with a possible D match to TRBD1 (5 bases). Trimming pared 2 bases from V and 1 base from J, leaving 21 bases between. The CDR3 covers 18 residues. Germline-derived CDR1 and CDR2 are SGHDT and YYEEEE. CDR3 sequence: CASSFSSGLFPFQETQYF. CDR3 nucleotides: TGTGCCAGCAGCTTTTCATCAGGGTTATTCCCGTTCCAAGAGACCCAGTACTTC.

This clonotype was recorded many times. The chain joins TRBV29-1 to TRBJ2-7; 9 bases match TRBD1. V shed 8 bases and J 2 bases; nucleotides not matched to a gene: 7. The length of the CDR3 is 13 residues. CDR1 and CDR2 from the germline V gene are SQVTM and ANQGSEA. This chain's CDR3 is CSFRDRVTYEQYF. For the CDR3, the DNA is TGCAGCTTCCGGGACAGGGTAACCTACGAGCAGTACTTC.

The CDR3 reads CSAPRIQGAKQPQHF. CDR3 DNA sequence: TGCAGTGCCCCCCGGATTCAGGGGGCAAAACAGCCCCAGCATTTT. The gene calls are TRBV20-1 and TRBJ1-5; 8 nucleotides match TRBD1. The length of the CDR3 is 15 residues. J gave up 7 bases and V 6 bases, and 14 bases lay outside the gene matches. The V gene's germline CDR1 is DFQATT and CDR2 SNEGSKA (reference sequence).

This clonotype was observed at least ten times. J is TRBJ1-1 and V is TRBV28; D gene unclear. Deletions cut 6 bases from V and 0 bases from J, with 20 bases between. This CDR3 has 17 amino acids. Germline CDR1 MDHEN, CDR2 SYDVKM. This CDR3 reads CASSPAWWQSMNTEAFF. Here the CDR3 DNA reads TGTGCCAGCAGCCCGGCGTGGTGGCAGAGCATGAACACTGAAGCTTTCTTT.

The V gene is TRBV15, the J gene TRBJ2-7; D may correspond to TRBD1 or TRBD2 (6 bases each). CDR1 is LNHNV and CDR2 is YYDKDF in the germline V gene (reference sequence). CDR3 length: 12 amino acids. Trimming shortened V by 5 bases and J by 5 bases, and 10 bases separated the two germline ends. CDR3 coding DNA: TGTGCCACCAGCTGGAGGGGGGACGAGCAGTACTTC. It encodes CATSWRGDEQYF.

This clonotype was detected ten times or more. The genes are TRBV27 and TRBJ1-5; tentatively, D is TRBD1 (5 bases). The CDR3 contains 15 residues. Germline V gene sequence: CDR1 MNHEY, CDR2 SMNVEV (reference sequence). Trimming left V 1 base short and J 11 bases short, with 18 bases between. CDR3 in amino acids: CASSLFWGEGVAQHF. The CDR3 DNA reads TGTGCCAGCAGTTTATTCTGGGGCGAAGGGGTGGCCCAGCATTTT.

This clonotype came up many times. One junction end disagrees with the germline gene, perhaps due to a read error. V usage is TRBV6-2 or TRBV6-3 and J usage is TRBJ2-2; 9 nucleotides match TRBD1. CDR3 length: 15 residues. Germline-derived CDR1 and CDR2 are MNHEY and SVGEGT. The CDR3 nucleotides read TGTGCCAGCAGTTACGGATATATTCGGGGACAGGGCTCGGTTTTT. Amino acids: CASSYGYIRGQGSVF.

CDR3 sequence (DNA): TGTGCTAGTGGTTTGGTACTAACGGGACGACGCACAGATACGCAGTATTTT. This gives the protein CASGLVLTGRRTDTQYF. The chain links TRBV12-5 to TRBJ2-3; D possibly uses TRBD1 or TRBD2 (5 bases each). CDR3 length: 17 residues. The germline CDR1 and CDR2 sequences are LGHNT and FRNRAP. The germline V and J ends were trimmed by 0 bases and 1 base, with 14 bases remaining between them.

Many counts were recorded for this clonotype. J is TRBJ1-6 and V is TRBV6-1; no firm D call. This CDR3 has 15 residues. With 6 bases removed from V and 4 bases from J, the gap between germline ends came to 13 bases. Germline CDR1 and CDR2: MNHNS and SASEGT. The CDR3 spells CASRVGQTYNSPLHF. The CDR3 region has the DNA TGTGCCAGCAGGGTAGGGCAGACTTATAATTCACCCCTCCACTTT.

This clonotype was seen many times. The chain is built from TRBV3-1 and TRBJ1-1; D is uncertain. The germline CDR1 and CDR2 sequences are LGHDT and YNNKEL (reference sequence). Trimming shortened V by 0 bases and J by 9 bases, and 11 bases separated the two germline ends. This CDR3 has 13 residues. CDR3 bases: TGTGCCAGCAGCCAAGAGTGGGCAGAGAAAGCTTTCTTT. Encoded protein: CASSQEWAEKAFF. The full variable domain, in which reference TRBV3-1 and TRBJ1-1 provide the parts outside the CDR3, is DTAVSQTPKYLVTQMGNDKSIKCEQNLGHDTMYWYKQDSKKFLKIMFSYNNKELIINETVPNRFSPKSPDKAHLNLHINSLELGDSAVYFCASSQEWAEKAFFGQGTRLTVV.

CDR3 DNA: TGTGCCAGCAGTTTTAGTGTGGCCTTACGTACCTACGAGCAGTACTTC. Its translation is CASSFSVALRTYEQYF. The gene calls are TRBV28 and TRBJ2-7; unclear D gene. Per the germline V gene, CDR1 is MDHEN and CDR2 is SYDVKM. Trimming left V 3 bases short and J 2 bases short, with 17 bases between. The CDR3 sequence is 16 residues long.

This chain uses TRBV5-6 with TRBJ1-5, with 7 bases aligning to TRBD1. The V segment lost 4 bases and the J segment 2 bases; nucleotides outside the gene matches: 9. Germline V gene sequence: CDR1 SGHDT, CDR2 YYEEEE. CDR3 length equals 16 residues. The CDR3 nucleotides read TGTGCCAGCAGCCCGCACCGGGACAGTGGCAATCAGCCCCAGCATTTT. Translated, it gives CASSPHRDSGNQPQHF.

This clonotype was recorded at least ten times. The chain couples TRBV4-3 to TRBJ2-4; D not certain. Germline values: CDR1 LGHNA, CDR2 YSLEER. This CDR3 comprises 15 residues. Trimming stripped 0 bases from V and 6 bases from J, with 12 bases between. CDR3 amino acids: CASSQEPSIGNIQYF. CDR3 coding DNA: TGCGCCAGCAGCCAAGAGCCATCGATAGGAAACATTCAGTACTTC.

The CDR3 loop is CSVRGTGGQNTEAFF. CDR3 bases: TGCAGCGTCCGCGGGACAGGGGGCCAGAACACTGAAGCTTTCTTT. The chain employs TRBV29-1 and TRBJ1-1; 12 positions agree with TRBD1. The germline CDR1 and CDR2 sequences are SQVTM and ANQGSEA. The CDR3 length is 15 residues. The junction had 6 bases not matched to a gene; V was cut back by 6 bases and J by 1 base. The entire variable domain, with the rest obtained from reference TRBV29-1 and TRBJ1-1, is as follows: SAVISQKPSRDICQRGTSLTIQCQVDSQVTMMFWYRQQPGQSLTLIATANQGSEATYESGFVIDKFPISRPNLTFSTLTVSNMSPEDSSIYLCSVRGTGGQNTEAFFGQGTRLTVV.

This clonotype was picked up a small number of times. CDR3 protein: CASSYFRASSYEQYF. CDR3 DNA sequence: TGTGCCAGCAGTTATTTCAGGGCGAGCTCCTACGAGCAGTACTTC. The chain combines TRBV6-5 with TRBJ2-7; D may be TRBD1 (5 bases). The CDR3 consists of 15 residues. The V and J ends lost 3 bases and 0 bases respectively, with 12 bases between them. The germline CDR1 and CDR2 sequences are MNHEY and SVGAGI.

This clonotype was seen many times. The genes are TRBV2 and TRBJ2-7; 8 nucleotides match TRBD2. The V segment lost 0 bases and the J segment 7 bases; nucleotides outside the gene matches: 5. CDR3 size: 14 residues. Germline CDR1 SNHLY, CDR2 FYNNEI. The CDR3 DNA is TGTGCCAGCAGTGAAGCTAGCGGGAAACTAGAGCAGTACTTC. This gives the protein CASSEASGKLEQYF.

This clonotype was detected many times. V and J are TRBV4-3 and TRBJ1-6; D remains ambiguous. The germline V and J ends were trimmed by 0 bases and 0 bases, with 9 bases remaining between them. The CDR3 contains 17 residues. Looked up from germline, CDR1 is LGHNA and CDR2 is YSLEER. The CDR3 sequence: CASSQDFAVSYNSPLHF. The CDR3, as DNA: TGCGCCAGCAGCCAAGACTTTGCGGTCTCCTATAATTCACCCCTCCACTTT.

This clonotype occurred many times. This chain joins TRBV10-3 and TRBJ2-6, with D unresolved. The CDR3 contains 15 residues. Trimming pared 6 bases from V and 0 bases from J, leaving 9 bases between. The germline gives CDR1 ENHRY, CDR2 SYGVKD. As DNA, the CDR3 is TGTGCCATCAGGGAAAAAGACTCTGGGGCCAACGTCCTGACTTTC. It specifies CAIREKDSGANVLTF.

J is TRBJ2-1 and V is TRBV9, with TRBD2 as a possible D gene (5 bases). The CDR3 is 14 amino acids. The V and J ends lost 4 bases and 3 bases respectively, with 11 bases between them. Germline CDR1 is SGDLS and CDR2 is YYNGEE. CDR3 sequence: CASSRRERYNEQFF. In DNA form, the CDR3 reads TGTGCCAGCAGCCGACGGGAACGCTACAATGAGCAGTTCTTC.

This clonotype was recorded at least ten times. The CDR3 region is CSAPKSGSSYEQYF. Written as DNA, the CDR3 is TGCAGTGCCCCTAAGTCAGGGAGCTCCTACGAGCAGTACTTC. The chain links TRBV20-1 to TRBJ2-7; D tentatively fits TRBD1 or TRBD2 (5 bases each). This CDR3 region has 14 residues. Trimming shortened V by 6 bases and J by 0 bases, and 15 bases separated the two germline ends. Germline assignment: CDR1 DFQATT and CDR2 SNEGSKA (reference sequence).

This clonotype was recorded at least ten times. The chain employs TRBV27 and TRBJ2-1; D not resolved. The germline V gene encodes CDR1 MNHEY and CDR2 SMNVEV (reference sequence). Trimming left V 0 bases short and J 10 bases short, with 10 bases between. The CDR3 contains 13 residues. This CDR3 reads CASSLSWGREQFF. The DNA of the CDR3 is TGTGCCAGCAGTTTATCATGGGGTAGAGAGCAGTTCTTC.

This clonotype has ten or more counts. The chain recombines TRBV27 with TRBJ2-1, with a possible D match to TRBD1 (8 bases). Germline V gene sequence: CDR1 MNHEY, CDR2 SMNVEV (reference sequence). The V gene lost 7 bases and the J gene lost 2 bases, with 15 bases spanning the gap. CDR3 length: 15 amino acids. The CDR3 DNA reads as TGTGCCAGCAACAGGGGGGGTCAGGCCTACAATGAGCAGTTCTTC. This encodes CASNRGGQAYNEQFF.

This clonotype was detected many times. The CDR3 nucleotides read TGTGCCAGCAGGAAAACTAGTACGAACACGCAGTATTTT. Protein sequence: CASRKTSTNTQYF. V gene TRBV12-3 or TRBV12-4 combines with J gene TRBJ2-3; D possibly corresponds to TRBD2 (5 bases). The V and J ends lost 6 bases and 9 bases respectively, with 16 bases between them. The CDR3 sequence is 13 residues long.

This clonotype came up many times. The CDR3 coding sequence is TGTGCCAGCAGCTTACTCCTACCCCGCCAAGAGACCCAGTACTTC. This translates into CASSLLLPRQETQYF. The chain is built from TRBV11-2 and TRBJ2-5; D gene ambiguous. Germline V gene lookup returns CDR1 SGHAT and CDR2 FQNNGV. This CDR3 comprises 15 residues. Trimming took off 2 bases at V and 1 base at J, with 11 bases between the two ends.

This clonotype was observed many times. The chain's CDR3 is CSARDRTGNQPQHF. CDR3 sequence (DNA): TGCAGTGCTAGAGATCGCACAGGCAATCAGCCCCAGCATTTT. V usage is TRBV20-1 and J usage is TRBJ1-5; unclear D gene. The V gene lost 0 bases and the J gene lost 2 bases, with 8 bases spanning the gap. The germline V gene has CDR1 DFQATT and CDR2 SNEGSKA (reference sequence). The CDR3 runs 14 residues.

V is TRBV28 and J is TRBJ2-3; TRBD1 is a possible D gene (6 bases). Between the trimmed V and J ends, which lost 4 bases and 1 base, there was a span of 15 bases. This CDR3 region has 16 residues. Looked up from germline, CDR1 is MDHEN and CDR2 is SYDVKM. This CDR3 reads CASSSPGTTGTDTQYF. In DNA form, the CDR3 reads TGTGCCAGCAGTTCGCCCGGGACAACAGGCACAGATACGCAGTATTTT. The complete variable domain, with remaining parts taken from reference TRBV28 and TRBJ2-3, reads DVKVTQSSRYLVKRTGEKVFLECVQDMDHENMFWYRQDPGLGLRLIYFSYDVKMKEKGDIPEGYSVSREKKERFSLILESASTNQTSMYLCASSSPGTTGTDTQYFGPGTRLTVL.